The rows below give T cell receptor beta chains drawn from one sample of a study of blood T cell repertoires in COVID-19. Here immunoSEQ multiplex PCR was the method, and the copy in TCRdb shows in-frame clones only, minus some. This sample has some 250,000 clones, with approximately 83% found just once. Input material: peripheral blood. These receptors were taken from a woman aged 25 to 39 who had recovered from COVID-19. Each CDR3 is given with its conserved first and last residue. A D gene is named only where the DNA matches it firmly. Part of the rows lack a size; the others show once, few, many or a class for expanded clones.

d_call j_call clone_size v_call cdr3_nt cdr3_aa
NA TRBJ1-2 NA TRBV29-1 TGCAGCGTTGACGGGGAACACCTCCTCGACACCTTC CSVDGEHLLDTF
TRBD1 TRBJ1-4 NA TRBV5-1 TGCGCCAGCAGCGACAGGGTGGGTGAAAAACTGTTTTTT CASSDRVGEKLFF
NA TRBJ2-2 NA TRBV15 TGTGCCACCAGCAGCTATTCCGGGGATTCCGGGGAGCTGTTTTTT CATSSYSGDSGELFF
TRBD2 TRBJ2-3 NA TRBV5-4 TGTGCCAGCAGCTTGGGGGGGACTAGCGGCTATACGCAGTATTTT CASSLGGTSGYTQYF
NA TRBJ1-3 NA TRBV6-6 TGTGCCAGCAGTTACTCTGAGGCCAGCTCTGGAAACACCATATATTTT CASSYSEASSGNTIYF
NA TRBJ2-7 NA TRBV2 TGTGCCAGCAGCGACTCGAGGTGGCAGTCCTACGAGCAGTACTTC CASSDSRWQSYEQYF
NA TRBJ2-7 few TRBV6-6 TGTGCCAGCAGTTACTCGTCGCCCCCAGGCTCCTACGAGCAGTACTTC CASSYSSPPGSYEQYF
NA TRBJ1-4 NA TRBV19 TGTGCCAGTAGTATGTTCGGGATGGCTAATGAAAAACTGTTTTTT CASSMFGMANEKLFF
NA TRBJ1-2 NA TRBV9 TGTGCCAGCAGCGTAGAGGCGGCGGCAGGGGTGGGGTATGGCTACACCTTC CASSVEAAAGVGYGYTF
NA TRBJ1-1 NA TRBV6-5 TGTGCCAGCGCCCGAGACAGGTACATGAACACTGAAGCTTTCTTT CASARDRYMNTEAFF
TRBD1 TRBJ1-6 NA TRBV9 TGTGCCAGCAGCCTAGGGGGACAGGGAGTTAATTCACCCCTCCACTTT CASSLGGQGVNSPLHF
NA TRBJ1-4 NA TRBV4-2 TGTGCCAGCAGCCAAAGATTAACAGGAGATGCAACTAATGAAAAACTGTTTTTT CASSQRLTGDATNEKLFF
NA TRBJ1-2 NA TRBV29-1 TGCAGCGTTCGGTGGGCCGGACAGATTATTGAGGGCTACACCTTC CSVRWAGQIIEGYTF
NA TRBJ2-2 NA TRBV2 TGTGCCAGCAATCCTGGGGGACACCTCACCGGGGAGCTGTTTTTT CASNPGGHLTGELFF
TRBD1 TRBJ1-6 many TRBV6-1 TGTGCCAGCAGTGTCGTTGGAATATCCGGGACAGCTAATTCACCCCTCCACTTT CASSVVGISGTANSPLHF
NA TRBJ1-3 few TRBV9 TGTGCCAGCAGCGTAGGGCGGTCCTCTGGAAACACCATATATTTT CASSVGRSSGNTIYF
TRBD1 TRBJ1-2 NA TRBV11-2 TGTGCCAGCAGCTTAGTAGCCCCGGCAGGGGGCCTCCAAGATGGCTACACCTTC CASSLVAPAGGLQDGYTF
NA TRBJ2-2 NA TRBV19 TGTGCCAGTAGCCCCCGGGGTCGGGAGCTGTTTTTT CASSPRGRELFF
NA TRBJ1-5 NA TRBV6-6 TGTGCCAGCATGGGCCGGTCGTCAGAGAATCAGCCCCAGCATTTT CASMGRSSENQPQHF
TRBD2 TRBJ2-1 NA TRBV29-1 TGCAGCCTTAGTCTAGCGGGGGGACCATACAATGAGCAGTTCTTC CSLSLAGGPYNEQFF
TRBD1 TRBJ1-1 few TRBV3-1/TRBV3-2 TGTGCCAGCAGACAAGCCCGGACAGGGGGAGGGACTGAAGCTTTCTTT CASRQARTGGGTEAFF
NA TRBJ1-3 NA TRBV7-9 TGTGCCAGCAGCCGGACAGACTCTGGAAACACCATATATTTT CASSRTDSGNTIYF